This T cell receptor beta chain came from a study of a mutant IDH1 vaccine in newly diagnosed glioma. The study, taken as a whole, reports: Of all patients, 85% to 95% showed vaccine-induced immune responses.

In regard to this clone: Its matching antigen is unknown.

Germline V gene data show CDR1 as MNHNS and CDR2 as SASEGT. The CDR3 has 13 residues. The V and J ends lost 3 bases and 8 bases respectively, with 13 bases between them. Described time point: week 47, end of study. Topical imiquimod accompanied each vaccine dose, which consisted of 300 ug of mutant IDH1 20-mer peptide. New IDH1-mutant, ATRX-lost WHO grade 3 or 4 astrocytomas occurred in donors. Produced via immunoSEQ multiplex PCR; TCRdb's table is partial and in-frame only. The sample comprises roughly 51,000 clones, approximately 88% of which are singletons, and roughly 4.3% rests with the top ten. This TCR came from a woman aged 30 to 39 with glioma. Some clones in this sample may be carry-over from other donors' samples. The V call is TRBV6-1, the J call TRBJ1-2; D is ambiguous. The input for sequencing was PBMCs, taken from a glioma patient whose treatment included an IDH1 peptide vaccine. The DNA for the CDR3 is TGTGCCAGCAGTGACGAGGGCTGGTCGGGCTACACCTTC. This gives the protein CASSDEGWSGYTF.